This T cell receptor (beta chain) was sequenced during a study of blood T cell repertoires in COVID-19. Across the study: The United States, Italy and Spain supplied acute and convalescent COVID-19 samples. PBMCs, B-cell-depleted T cells, or T cells were the source of the cDNA or gDNA that made up the material.

The CDR3 covers 15 residues. Germline V gene lookup returns CDR1 SEHNR and CDR2 FQNEAQ (reference sequence). V lost 1 base and J lost 2; bases outside the gene matches: 3. Study processing details: By means of reference gene primer amplification, nucleated cell counts were estimated. Libraries were prepared by immunoSEQ multiplex PCR; TCRdb keeps only in-frame clonotypes and omits some of them. V, J and clone size were drawn from that table, and D and trimming were deduced from the DNA. The table records a few hundred thousand clones, about 87% of them present only once. The chain joins TRBV7-9 to TRBJ1-1; 8 bases match TRBD1. The sample was peripheral blood. This clonotype was obtained from a middle-aged woman with acute or convalescent COVID-19. The CDR3 spells CASSLVGQGNTEAFF. CDR3 nucleotides: TGTGCCAGCAGCTTAGTTGGACAGGGCAACACTGAAGCTTTCTTT.